The 17 T cell receptor beta chains below were found in one sample sequenced in a study of memory CD4+ T cells and cytomegalovirus serostatus. Method: immunoSEQ multiplex PCR; TCRdb's copy keeps in-frame clones and lacks some. The table records some 44,000 clones, roughly 79% of them present only once. The sort gate was single viable CD3+CD4+CD8-CD45RO+ cells for memory CD4+ T cells. The material sequenced was memory CD4+ T cells from blood. The receptors originated from an adult in good health and CMV-seronegative.

The rearrangement joins TRBV6-1 to TRBJ1-4; 7 bases are a match to TRBD1. The CDR3 runs to 14 residues. CDR1 is MNHNS and CDR2 is SASEGT in the germline V gene. V gave up 5 bases and J gave up 5 bases; unmatched junction bases: 5. The CDR3 coding sequence is TGTGCCAGCAGTACGGACAGGTTGAATGAAAAACTGTTTTTT. Translated: CASSTDRLNEKLFF.

This clone was seen more than once but under ten times. The J gene is TRBJ1-5, the V gene TRBV7-9; 7 bases align to TRBD1. Germline assignment: CDR1 SEHNR and CDR2 FQNEAQ (reference sequence). This CDR3 comprises 16 residues. Trimming removed 0 bases from V and 4 bases from J; junction bases left unmatched: 6. In DNA form, the CDR3 reads TGTGCCAGCAGCTTAGCGCCGACAGGGCCTAATCAGCCCCAGCATTTT. Protein sequence: CASSLAPTGPNQPQHF.

V is TRBV27 and J is TRBJ2-2, with a possible D match to TRBD2 (6 bases). Trimming pared 5 bases from V and 4 bases from J, leaving 17 bases between. From germline, CDR1 is MNHEY and CDR2 SMNVEV (reference sequence). This CDR3 contains 16 residues. The CDR3 nucleotides read TGTGCCAGCAGTCCATGGACTATAACGGGCACCGGGGAGCTGTTTTTT. This encodes CASSPWTITGTGELFF.

In its sample, this clone was seen once. The chain carries TRBV18 and TRBJ1-3, with no clear D. In germline, CDR1 is KGHSH, CDR2 LQKENI. The V and J ends lost 1 base and 8 bases respectively, with 12 bases between them. There are 14 residues in the CDR3. In DNA, the CDR3 is TGTGCCAGCTCACCACGGAGGGAGTTGGACACCATATATTTT. It is translated as CASSPRRELDTIYF.

The rearrangement links TRBV15 to TRBJ1-2; no clear D. Trimming left V 1 base short and J 2 bases short, with 17 bases between. The CDR3 spans 17 residues. The germline V gene encodes CDR1 LNHNV and CDR2 YYDKDF (reference sequence). The chain's CDR3 is CATSRAGRVGRNYGYTF. Written as DNA, the CDR3 is TGTGCCACCAGCAGAGCGGGGAGGGTAGGGCGCAACTATGGCTACACCTTC.

The chain carries TRBV6-5 and TRBJ1-3, with D uncertain. Per germline, CDR1 MNHEY and CDR2 SVGAGI. The CDR3 runs 11 residues. With 8 bases removed from V and 7 bases from J, the gap between germline ends came to 9 bases. CDR3 DNA: TGTGCCAGCGGGATCGTGAACACCATATATTTT. It specifies CASGIVNTIYF.

The rearrangement uses TRBV6-1 and TRBJ2-3; TRBD2 aligns across 9 bases. This CDR3 has 16 amino acids. J gave up 4 bases and V 4 bases, and 9 bases lay outside the gene matches. Germline lookup yields CDR1 MNHNS and CDR2 SASEGT. CDR3 residues: CASSAMRGGQADTQYF. CDR3 coding DNA: TGTGCCAGCAGTGCTATGCGGGGGGGCCAAGCAGATACGCAGTATTTT.

V gene TRBV27 combines with J gene TRBJ2-7; TRBD1 aligns across 11 bases. CDR3 length: 17 residues. The V gene's germline CDR1 is MNHEY and CDR2 SMNVEV (reference sequence). The V segment lost 7 bases and the J segment 4 bases; nucleotides outside the gene matches: 15. Written as DNA, the CDR3 is TGTGCCAGCACCGCTATCGGGACAGGGGGTCTTGCGTACGAGCAGTACTTC. This gives the protein CASTAIGTGGLAYEQYF.

Only a few counts were recorded for this clone. The chain uses TRBV14 and TRBJ2-2; D is ambiguous. V lost 4 bases, J lost 5 bases, and 8 bases lay in between. CDR1 is SGHDN, CDR2 FVKESK, per germline. The CDR3 length is 13 residues. CDR3 in DNA: TGTGCCAGCAGCCTGACACGTACCGGGGAGCTGTTTTTT. It yields the protein CASSLTRTGELFF.

This clone was observed a handful of times. V and J are TRBV19 and TRBJ1-5; D is perhaps TRBD1 (6 bases). CDR1 and CDR2 from the germline V gene are LNHDA and SQIVND (reference sequence). The CDR3 spans 12 residues. V was shortened by 4 bases and J by 7 bases, with 8 bases between the two germline ends. In DNA, the CDR3 is TGTGCCAGTAGTACCAGGGGACAGCCCCAGCATTTT. Its translation: CASSTRGQPQHF.

This clone was observed a few times. The chain links TRBV29-1 to TRBJ2-5; D is perhaps TRBD1 or TRBD2 (5 bases each). CDR1 SQVTM and CDR2 ANQGSEA come from the germline V gene. V shed 5 bases and J shed 5 bases, with 12 bases lying between them. The CDR3 consists of 12 residues. CDR3 in amino acids: CSVSRGGETQYF. Here the CDR3 DNA reads TGCAGCGTTTCGAGGGGCGGGGAGACCCAGTACTTC.

CDR3 region: CASSLSPGLRNQPQHF. CDR3 coding DNA: TGTGCCAGCAGTTTATCACCGGGCCTACGCAATCAGCCCCAGCATTTT. The chain joins TRBV28 to TRBJ1-5; D remains unclear. The germline V gene encodes CDR1 MDHEN and CDR2 SYDVKM. V was cut by 1 base and J by 2 bases, with 12 bases left in between. The CDR3 spans 16 residues.

This clone was picked up one time. The chain couples TRBV5-1 to TRBJ2-7; possibly TRBD2 for D (5 bases). The germline CDR1 and CDR2 sequences are SGHRS and YFSETQ. V lost 0 bases to trimming and J lost 0 bases, with 13 bases between them. The CDR3 length is 16 residues. Here the CDR3 reads CASSLGGGSTSYEQYF. The DNA of the CDR3 is TGCGCCAGCAGCTTGGGAGGCGGGTCGACCTCCTACGAGCAGTACTTC. Variable domain in full (rest from reference TRBV5-1 and TRBJ2-7): KAGVTQTPRYLIKTRGQQVTLSCSPISGHRSVSWYQQTPGQGLQFLFEYFSETQRNKGNFPGRFSGRQFSNSRSEMNVSTLELGDSALYLCASSLGGGSTSYEQYFGPGTRLTVT.

The chain couples TRBV6-4 to TRBJ2-2; TRBD1 is a possible D gene (5 bases). Germline lookup yields CDR1 MRHNA and CDR2 SNTAGT. The CDR3 sequence is 14 residues long. Trimming stripped 1 base from V and 4 bases from J, with 7 bases between. CDR3 sequence reads: CASSDFRGTGELFF. Written as DNA, the CDR3 is TGTGCCAGCAGTGACTTTAGGGGCACCGGGGAGCTGTTTTTT.

The chain joins TRBV5-1 to TRBJ1-1; possible D gene TRBD1, 6 bases. The V gene lost 3 bases and the J gene lost 3 bases, with 21 bases spanning the gap. There are 17 residues in the CDR3. Germline CDR1 is SGHRS and CDR2 is YFSETQ. For the CDR3, the DNA is TGCGCCAGCAGCTCGAATCTGGACAGCGGTAGGTACACTGAAGCTTTCTTT. This sequence encodes CASSSNLDSGRYTEAFF.

V and J are TRBV5-6 and TRBJ2-1; TRBD1 might be the D (6 bases). Trimming removed 6 bases from V and 8 bases from J, with 30 bases in between. Germline lookup yields CDR1 SGHDT and CDR2 YYEEEE. The CDR3 extends over 18 amino acids. The CDR3 here is CASTKSIEQGWVGHEQFF. CDR3 nucleotide sequence: TGTGCCAGCACGAAGAGTATTGAACAGGGTTGGGTGGGCCATGAGCAGTTCTTC.

The chain has TRBV18 and TRBJ1-1; possibly TRBD1 for D (6 bases). Germline V gene lookup returns CDR1 KGHSH and CDR2 LQKENI. The CDR3 contains 17 residues. V dropped 3 bases and J dropped 3 bases, with 20 bases sitting between them. The CDR3: CASSPRGGTGSDTEAFF. The CDR3 nucleotides read TGTGCCAGCTCACCCAGAGGGGGAACAGGGTCTGACACTGAAGCTTTCTTT.